The 2 T cell receptor beta chains below all came from one sample that was sequenced in a study of CXCR3-negative and CXCR3-positive naive CD8 T cells (dated by TCRdb to between 2018 and 2021). Sequencing was carried out with a NextSeq 550. The Human TCR Profiling Kit (MiLaboratory) was used to prepare UMI-labeled 5' RACE TRB cDNA libraries. TCRdb reprocessed the sequencing reads and holds a single record per CDR3 protein sequence, with no DNA. This sample's table carries 75,000 to 95,000 distinct CDR3 sequences. The ten biggest clones cover 0.85% to 1.4% of the sample. Sequenced sample: naive CXCR3- CD8+ T cells from blood. Explained via the paper, the cell subset or site label denotes: CD45RO-CCR7+CD27+CD95- naive CD8+ T cells lacking CXCR3 (TNR3-). These receptor sequences come from a human donor in good health. Some clones in this sample may be carry-over from other donors' samples.

The chain has TRBV28 and TRBJ2-5; the TRBD2 assignment by TCRdb is unverifiable without DNA. Germline V lookup: CDR1 MDHEN, CDR2 SYDVKM. The CDR3 loop spans 18 amino acids. CDR3 sequence reads: CASSTPSGGPDLQETQYF.

The CDR3 reads CASSTGTATYEQYF. The genes are TRBV6-6 and TRBJ2-7. Germline V gives CDR1 MNHNY, CDR2 SVGAGI (reference sequence). The CDR3 spans 14 residues.